The source of this TCR beta chain is a study of cytomegalovirus exposure and HLA in healthy donors. The CDR3 is 13 amino acids. Between the trimmed V and J ends, which lost 5 bases and 7 bases, there was a span of 14 bases. The germline V gene encodes CDR1 MDHEN and CDR2 SYDVKM. Worth noting for this clone: What it binds is unknown.

PCR primers comprised 60 Vbeta and 13 Jbeta primers. Using immunoSEQ multiplex PCR, the repertoire was profiled, and TCRdb retains in-frame clones only, with some absent. The data show 200,000 to 250,000 clones, with around 73% seen just once and around 4% held by the top ten. Notes on the study in general: It was reported that TCR beta sequences correctly inferred the HLA-A and HLA-B alleles for most subjects.

This clonotype originated in a male donor in good health and CMV-seronegative. Source material: PBMCs. J is TRBJ1-2 and V is TRBV28; TRBD1 is a possible D gene (6 bases). The CDR3 loop reads CASSIQGRAGYTF. The CDR3, as DNA: TGTGCCAGCAGTATACAGGGTAGGGCTGGCTACACCTTC.